Listed below are T cell receptor beta chains from one sample, sequenced in a study of OX40 agonist ivuxolimab in advanced cancers. Measured with immunoSEQ multiplex PCR; TCRdb has only the in-frame clones, and not every one. The sample yields more than 50,000 clones, approximately 85% seen once. This sample comprised CD4+ or CD8+ T cells sorted from blood, obtained in a trial of the OX40 agonist ivuxolimab. The receptors stem from an adult with an advanced solid tumor such as melanoma, head and neck, liver or kidney cancer. Each CDR3 is given with its conserved first and last residue. The order of the fields is D gene, V gene, CDR3 length, clone size, J gene, CDR3 protein, CDR3 DNA. The D gene is left open where the match is weak. Rows give clone size only sometimes, using once, few, many, or a class for an expanded clone.

d_gene: NA; v_gene: TRBV28; len: 17; abundance: NA; j_gene: TRBJ2-5; CDR3aa: CASSFRGLLAAQETQYF; CDR3nt: TGTGCCAGCAGTTTTAGGGGTCTACTAGCAGCCCAAGAGACCCAGTACTTC
d_gene: NA; v_gene: TRBV4-2; len: 16; abundance: NA; j_gene: TRBJ2-7; CDR3aa: CASSPSFSGALGEQYF; CDR3nt: TGTGCCAGCAGCCCCAGTTTTTCTGGAGCCTTGGGCGAGCAGTACTTC
d_gene: TRBD2; v_gene: TRBV7-2; len: 18; abundance: once; j_gene: TRBJ2-7; CDR3aa: CASSFNPPGAGGFYEQYF; CDR3nt: TGTGCCAGCAGCTTCAACCCCCCCGGGGCGGGAGGTTTCTACGAGCAGTACTTC
d_gene: NA; v_gene: TRBV7-6; len: 14; abundance: NA; j_gene: TRBJ1-4; CDR3aa: CASRPGGAGEKLFF; CDR3nt: TGTGCCAGCAGACCCGGGGGCGCGGGCGAAAAACTGTTTTTT
d_gene: TRBD1; v_gene: TRBV18; len: 15; abundance: NA; j_gene: TRBJ2-5; CDR3aa: CASSPGQGAGETQYF; CDR3nt: TGTGCCAGCTCACCAGGACAGGGGGCAGGAGAGACCCAGTACTTC
d_gene: NA; v_gene: TRBV7-9; len: 14; abundance: NA; j_gene: TRBJ1-1; CDR3aa: CASSPGGIWTEAFF; CDR3nt: TGTGCCAGCAGCCCCGGCGGGATATGGACTGAAGCTTTCTTT
d_gene: NA; v_gene: TRBV10-1; len: 13; abundance: NA; j_gene: TRBJ1-1; CDR3aa: CASSECNRGMAFF; CDR3nt: TGCGCCAGCAGTGAGTGTAACAGAGGTATGGCTTTCTTT
d_gene: NA; v_gene: TRBV7-3; len: 13; abundance: NA; j_gene: TRBJ2-1; CDR3aa: CASSLFVTSRQFF; CDR3nt: TGTGCCAGCAGCTTATTTGTGACTTCCAGGCAGTTCTTC
d_gene: NA; v_gene: TRBV6-1; len: 13; abundance: NA; j_gene: TRBJ1-6; CDR3aa: CASSEGGFSPLHF; CDR3nt: TGTGCCAGCAGTGAAGGGGGCTTTTCACCCCTCCACTTT
d_gene: NA; v_gene: TRBV5-4; len: 14; abundance: NA; j_gene: TRBJ2-2; CDR3aa: CASSLGGNTGELFF; CDR3nt: TGTGCCAGCAGCTTGGGAGGGAACACCGGGGAGCTGTTTTTT
d_gene: TRBD1; v_gene: TRBV2; len: 14; abundance: NA; j_gene: TRBJ2-7; CDR3aa: CASRPLTGGNEQYF; CDR3nt: TGTGCCAGCAGACCACTGACAGGGGGCAACGAGCAGTACTTC
d_gene: NA; v_gene: TRBV7-2; len: 15; abundance: NA; j_gene: TRBJ2-4; CDR3aa: CASSRRQITKNIQYF; CDR3nt: TGTGCCAGCAGCAGGAGGCAGATCACCAAAAACATTCAGTACTTC
d_gene: NA; v_gene: TRBV29-1; len: 12; abundance: NA; j_gene: TRBJ1-1; CDR3aa: CSVGAGNTEAFF; CDR3nt: TGCAGCGTTGGTGCGGGGAACACTGAAGCTTTCTTT
d_gene: NA; v_gene: TRBV5-1; len: 14; abundance: NA; j_gene: TRBJ2-7; CDR3aa: CASNPQPSSYEQYF; CDR3nt: TGCGCCAGCAACCCACAGCCGAGCTCCTACGAGCAGTACTTC
d_gene: NA; v_gene: TRBV28; len: 14; abundance: NA; j_gene: TRBJ2-2; CDR3aa: CASSLFRVAGELFF; CDR3nt: TGTGCCAGCAGTTTATTCAGGGTGGCCGGGGAGCTGTTTTTT
d_gene: NA; v_gene: TRBV6-1; len: 15; abundance: NA; j_gene: TRBJ2-5; CDR3aa: CATSRGPAREETQYF; CDR3nt: TGTGCCACGTCCCGGGGTCCGGCGCGGGAAGAGACCCAGTACTTC
d_gene: TRBD2; v_gene: TRBV30; len: 13; abundance: NA; j_gene: TRBJ2-5; CDR3aa: CAFRASGIETQYF; CDR3nt: TGTGCCTTTAGGGCAAGCGGGATAGAGACCCAGTACTTC
d_gene: NA; v_gene: TRBV7-8; len: 16; abundance: few; j_gene: TRBJ2-1; CDR3aa: CASSLFSLLALNEQFF; CDR3nt: TGTGCCAGCAGCTTATTTTCCCTACTGGCGCTGAATGAGCAGTTCTTC
d_gene: TRBD2; v_gene: TRBV9; len: 16; abundance: NA; j_gene: TRBJ2-1; CDR3aa: CASSVGEGPAGYEQFF; CDR3nt: TGTGCCAGCAGCGTAGGGGAGGGACCGGCCGGCTATGAGCAGTTCTTC
d_gene: TRBD1; v_gene: TRBV7-9; len: 15; abundance: NA; j_gene: TRBJ2-3; CDR3aa: CASGAGTGRTDTQYF; CDR3nt: TGTGCCAGCGGTGCCGGGACAGGTCGCACAGATACGCAGTATTTT
d_gene: TRBD2; v_gene: TRBV6-6; len: 16; abundance: NA; j_gene: TRBJ2-7; CDR3aa: CASSSLGTSSSYEQYF; CDR3nt: TGTGCCAGCAGTTCCCTCGGGACTAGCAGTTCCTACGAGCAGTACTTC
d_gene: NA; v_gene: TRBV5-4; len: 13; abundance: NA; j_gene: TRBJ2-7; CDR3aa: CASSLAGSYEQYF; CDR3nt: TGTGCCAGCAGCTTGGCCGGCTCCTACGAGCAGTACTTC
d_gene: NA; v_gene: TRBV5-6; len: 13; abundance: NA; j_gene: TRBJ1-1; CDR3aa: CASSFSGTPEAFF; CDR3nt: TGTGCCAGCAGCTTCTCCGGGACTCCGGAGGCTTTCTTT
d_gene: TRBD1; v_gene: TRBV7-2; len: 15; abundance: NA; j_gene: TRBJ1-2; CDR3aa: CASSQGQGGNYGYTF; CDR3nt: TGTGCCAGCAGCCAAGGACAGGGGGGCAACTATGGCTACACCTTC
d_gene: TRBD1; v_gene: TRBV2; len: 13; abundance: NA; j_gene: TRBJ2-7; CDR3aa: CASSNDRGYEQYF; CDR3nt: TGTGCCAGCAGTAACGACAGGGGCTACGAGCAGTACTTC
d_gene: NA; v_gene: TRBV30; len: 15; abundance: NA; j_gene: TRBJ1-5; CDR3aa: CAWSTGVTDNQPQHF; CDR3nt: TGTGCCTGGAGTACGGGGGTTACCGACAATCAGCCCCAGCATTTT
d_gene: TRBD2; v_gene: TRBV11-3; len: 15; abundance: NA; j_gene: TRBJ2-1; CDR3aa: CASSSRAGVYNEQFF; CDR3nt: TGTGCCAGCAGCTCCCGTGCGGGAGTGTATAATGAGCAGTTCTTC
d_gene: TRBD1; v_gene: TRBV2; len: 13; abundance: NA; j_gene: TRBJ1-2; CDR3aa: CASRGDSFLGYTF; CDR3nt: TGTGCCAGCAGGGGGGACAGTTTCTTGGGCTACACCTTC
d_gene: NA; v_gene: TRBV6-1; len: 15; abundance: NA; j_gene: TRBJ2-7; CDR3aa: CASFLSGLAAYEQYF; CDR3nt: TGTGCCAGTTTTCTTTCGGGACTCGCCGCCTACGAGCAGTACTTC
d_gene: TRBD2; v_gene: TRBV25-1; len: 14; abundance: NA; j_gene: TRBJ2-1; CDR3aa: CASSDSGRRNEQFF; CDR3nt: TGTGCCAGCAGTGATAGCGGGAGGAGGAATGAGCAGTTCTTC
d_gene: NA; v_gene: TRBV7-8; len: 19; abundance: NA; j_gene: TRBJ2-1; CDR3aa: CASSPGAGTNPEVHNEQFF; CDR3nt: TGTGCCAGCAGCCCAGGGGCCGGGACCAATCCCGAAGTTCACAATGAGCAGTTCTTC
d_gene: TRBD2; v_gene: TRBV13; len: 14; abundance: NA; j_gene: TRBJ2-1; CDR3aa: CASTRLAGTVEQFF; CDR3nt: TGTGCCAGCACGAGACTAGCGGGAACCGTTGAGCAGTTCTTC
d_gene: NA; v_gene: TRBV4-3; len: 16; abundance: NA; j_gene: TRBJ2-2; CDR3aa: CASSQGQGNVAGELFF; CDR3nt: TGCGCCAGCAGCCAAGGCCAGGGTAACGTCGCCGGGGAGCTGTTTTTT
d_gene: NA; v_gene: TRBV6-6; len: 15; abundance: NA; j_gene: TRBJ1-3; CDR3aa: CASRITGSSGNTIYF; CDR3nt: TGTGCCAGCAGGATTACAGGAAGCTCTGGAAACACCATATATTTT
d_gene: NA; v_gene: TRBV6-5; len: 16; abundance: NA; j_gene: TRBJ1-5; CDR3aa: CASSFPPRSSNQPQHF; CDR3nt: TGTGCCAGCAGTTTTCCCCCTAGGTCGAGCAATCAGCCCCAGCATTTT
d_gene: TRBD2; v_gene: TRBV14; len: 15; abundance: NA; j_gene: TRBJ2-7; CDR3aa: CASSQAGREAYEQYF; CDR3nt: TGTGCCAGCAGCCAAGCGGGACGGGAGGCCTACGAGCAGTACTTC
d_gene: NA; v_gene: TRBV5-5; len: 13; abundance: NA; j_gene: TRBJ2-1; CDR3aa: CASSLDRVGEQFF; CDR3nt: TGTGCCAGCAGCTTGGACAGGGTCGGTGAGCAGTTCTTC
d_gene: NA; v_gene: TRBV28; len: 12; abundance: few; j_gene: TRBJ2-5; CDR3aa: CASSLLQETQYF; CDR3nt: TGTGCCAGCAGTTTACTCCAAGAGACCCAGTACTTC
d_gene: NA; v_gene: TRBV7-2; len: 13; abundance: NA; j_gene: TRBJ2-3; CDR3aa: CASSLASGGTQYF; CDR3nt: TGTGCCAGCAGCTTAGCGAGTGGTGGTACGCAGTATTTT
d_gene: TRBD1; v_gene: TRBV7-3; len: 13; abundance: NA; j_gene: TRBJ2-7; CDR3aa: CASSAEGQGKQYF; CDR3nt: TGTGCCAGCAGCGCCGAGGGACAGGGAAAGCAGTACTTC
d_gene: TRBD1; v_gene: TRBV5-1; len: 15; abundance: NA; j_gene: TRBJ1-3; CDR3aa: CASSPGDSSGNTIYF; CDR3nt: TGCGCCAGCAGCCCCGGGGACAGCTCTGGAAACACCATATATTTT
d_gene: TRBD1; v_gene: TRBV2; len: 17; abundance: NA; j_gene: TRBJ2-7; CDR3aa: CASRGLRGRGPTYEQYF; CDR3nt: TGTGCCAGCAGGGGACTCAGGGGCAGGGGGCCCACCTACGAGCAGTACTTC
d_gene: NA; v_gene: TRBV28; len: 13; abundance: few; j_gene: TRBJ1-4; CDR3aa: CASSFRGYEKLFF; CDR3nt: TGTGCCAGCAGTTTCCGGGGCTATGAAAAACTGTTTTTT
d_gene: NA; v_gene: TRBV18; len: 14; abundance: NA; j_gene: TRBJ1-3; CDR3aa: CASSPSSSGNTIYF; CDR3nt: TGTGCCAGCTCGCCCAGTAGCTCTGGAAACACCATATATTTT
d_gene: TRBD1; v_gene: TRBV11-3; len: 15; abundance: NA; j_gene: TRBJ2-7; CDR3aa: CASSYGTGGRDEQYF; CDR3nt: TGTGCCAGCAGCTACGGGACAGGGGGCCGGGACGAGCAGTACTTC